This passage covers 12 T cell receptor beta chains from one sample sequenced in a study of blood T cells in healthy people across ages (dated by TCRdb to the mid-2010s). Library creation used 5' RACE. The second PCR ran for about 7 to 11 cycles and used a J-beta primer mix along with a sample-barcoded 5' primer. The public reads were reanalyzed by TCRdb: fastp trimming at Q25, MiXCR alignment, in-frame beta chains only. Every entry covers one CDR3 protein and lists the most common genes and DNA from its rows. The sample contains around 1,800,000 distinct CDR3 sequences, about 39% of them found a single time. The ten largest clones represent under 30% of the sample. Sequencing was performed on blood. The origin of the receptors is a human donor in good health.

This clonotype was detected many times. This sequence joins TRBV7-2 and TRBJ2-5; 10 nucleotides match TRBD2. V dropped 1 base and J dropped 1; count of bases not matched to a gene: 0. The CDR3 is made up of 15 amino acids. CDR1 SGHTA and CDR2 FQGNSA come from the germline V gene. CDR3 sequence reads: CASSLVAGGQETQYF. The CDR3, as DNA: TGTGCCAGCAGCTTAGTAGCGGGGGGCCAAGAGACCCAGTACTTC.

This clonotype was seen more than once but under ten times. The chain is built from TRBV7-9 and TRBJ2-1; 8 nucleotides line up with TRBD1. V gave up 4 bases and J gave up 2 bases; unmatched junction bases: 7. Germline CDR1 SEHNR, CDR2 FQNEAQ (reference sequence). The CDR3 totals 16 residues. CDR3 region: CASSYWRTGPYNEQFF. The CDR3 bases are TGTGCCAGCAGCTACTGGCGGACAGGGCCCTACAATGAGCAGTTCTTC.

The gene calls are TRBV15 and TRBJ1-6; D is perhaps TRBD1 (5 bases). CDR3 length: 16 amino acids. V was cut by 0 bases and J by 8 bases, with 14 bases left in between. Germline V lookup: CDR1 LNHNV, CDR2 YYDKDF (reference sequence). This CDR3 reads CATSRESTGRDSPLHF. The CDR3 bases are TGTGCCACCAGCAGAGAATCTACGGGGCGGGATTCACCCCTCCACTTT.

This sequence joins TRBV4-3 and TRBJ2-2; no clear D. The CDR3 spans 15 residues. V dropped 0 bases and J dropped 1 base, with 6 bases sitting between them. Germline V lookup: CDR1 LGHNA, CDR2 YSLEER. The CDR3 DNA sequence: TGCGCCAGCAGCCAAGACTGGCTGAACACCGGGGAGCTGTTTTTT. Protein: CASSQDWLNTGELFF.

This clonotype was detected only a few times. This may arise from a read error, as a much more abundant clone is one base away. The chain couples TRBV29-1 to TRBJ1-2; no reliable D call. CDR3 length: 8 amino acids. Germline CDR1 reads SQVTM; CDR2 reads ANQGSEA. The ends were cut back, 7 bases at V and 7 bases at J, with 4 bases in the middle. Here the CDR3 DNA reads TGCAGCGGTGGTGGCTACACCTTC. Its protein product is CSGGGYTF.

Notes on this clonotype: Compared with germline, one end of the junction differs, possibly owing to a read error. The rearrangement joins TRBV9 to TRBJ2-1; no reliable D call. CDR1 is SGDLS, CDR2 YYNGEE, per germline. The CDR3 has 13 residues. The CDR3 nucleotides are TGTGCCAACAGCGTGGGTAGATACAATGAGCAGTTCTTC. It yields the protein CANSVGRYNEQFF.

This chain joins TRBV7-9 and TRBJ2-4; TRBD2 is a possible D gene (5 bases). The J call may be wrong; the DNA end is better matched by TRBJ2-7. The germline V gene encodes CDR1 SEHNR and CDR2 FQNEAQ (reference sequence). The CDR3 runs to 14 residues. The CDR3 protein is CASVSQEVYYEQYF. CDR3 DNA: TGTGCCAGCGTCAGTCAGGAGGTATACTACGAGCAGTACTTC.

This chain joins TRBV20-1 and TRBJ2-7; no clear D gene. The germline V gene has CDR1 DFQATT and CDR2 SNEGSKA (reference sequence). There are 16 residues in the CDR3. The V and J ends lost 3 bases and 2 bases respectively, with 20 bases between them. CDR3 DNA sequence: TGCAGTGCTAGCCCTGTAGTGGAAGGTAGCACCTACGAGCAGTACTTC. Translated: CSASPVVEGSTYEQYF.

Remarks on this clonotype: Sequence at one end of the junction differs from germline and may be a read error. The chain employs TRBV4-3 and TRBJ1-2; possibly TRBD1 for D (5 bases). This CDR3 comprises 17 residues. CDR1 is LGHNA and CDR2 is YSLEER in the germline V gene. The CDR3 DNA sequence: TGCGCCAGCAGCGAAGAATTCTTGTCCAGGGACGAGTATGGCTACACCTTC. Encoded protein: CASSEEFLSRDEYGYTF.

The chain recombines TRBV20-1 with TRBJ2-7; D is possibly TRBD1 or TRBD2 (6 bases each). Trimming removed 6 bases from V and 0 bases from J, with 15 bases in between. The CDR3 is made up of 14 amino acids. Germline V gene lookup returns CDR1 DFQATT and CDR2 SNEGSKA (reference sequence). The CDR3 loop is CSAGIGGNSYEQYF. As DNA, the CDR3 is TGCAGTGCCGGGATAGGGGGGAACTCCTACGAGCAGTACTTC.

The V and J genes are TRBV12-3 or TRBV12-4 and TRBJ1-1; 7 nucleotides align to TRBD1. Trimming cost V 6 bases and J 1 base; bases outside gene matches: 8. The CDR3 length is 15 residues. In DNA form, the CDR3 reads TGTGCCAGCAGGCGCCGGGGACAGCAGAACACTGAAGCTTTCTTT. Translated, it gives CASRRRGQQNTEAFF.

This clonotype has a handful of counts. J is TRBJ1-2 and V is TRBV7-2, with D possibly being TRBD1 (5 bases). CDR1 is SGHTA, CDR2 FQGNSA, per germline. V was clipped by 8 bases and J by 0 bases, with 13 bases between them. CDR3 size: 14 residues. The CDR3 DNA sequence: TGTGCCAGCGGCCGCGACAGTTCTAACTATGGCTACACCTTC. This translates into CASGRDSSNYGYTF.